This TCR beta chain was profiled in a study of CD8+ T cells in alopecia areata (dated by TCRdb to 2017 to 2018). A note on the overall study: Treated patients were enrolled in an open-label pilot trial of oral tofacitinib at 5 to 10 mg twice daily for moderate-to-severe alopecia areata. The SALT score, which quantifies the percentage of affected scalp surface area, was used to measure disease severity in treated patients. To study T cell clonal expansion in alopecia areata, the researchers applied high-throughput TCRbeta sequencing to both the C3H/HeJ mouse model and human patients. In humans, TCRbeta sequencing was performed on scalp tissue and on sorted CD4+ and CD8+ peripheral blood T cells from healthy controls and from patients with patchy or totalis/universalis alopecia areata. The RNA source kit depended on sample type: the PAXgene miRNA kit for fixed scalp, the miRNeasy kit for PBMCs, and the RNeasy kit for mouse skin. Scalp clonality was compared across normal scalp (n=4), patchy alopecia areata scalp (n=8), and alopecia totalis/universalis scalp (n=8). immunoSEQ multiplex PCR using 35 Vbeta forward primers and 13 Jbeta reverse primers was used to amplify TCRbeta CDR3 regions. Tofacitinib-treated patients had biopsies at baseline and at 4 and 24 weeks of treatment, with a later scalp biopsy in several patients. Tofacitinib was administered for 6 to 18 months, and 6 months of follow-up off drug were then conducted to assess delayed response and recurrence.

Interpreted using the paper, the time point label stands for: less than 30 weeks on oral tofacitinib. The meaning of the sample's treatment or condition label: oral pan-JAK inhibitor, 5-10 mg twice daily. Lesional scalp punch biopsies and peripheral blood were collected from alopecia areata patients. PBMCs were isolated by density centrifugation and stained for CD3, CD4 and CD8, after which CD4+ and CD8+ T cells were sorted on a FACSAria. With regard to this clone: The specificity of this receptor is unknown. Per-base qualities were not stored, and no clone one base away is much larger.

What the authors observed across the whole study: Lesional scalp, especially in alopecia totalis/universalis, showed higher clonality and more expanded CD8+ clones than normal scalp, suggesting antigenic drive. The treated cohort was small, with a single nonresponder, so links between baseline CD8+ expansion and response need larger studies. Scalp clonality and the number of expanded CD8+ clones among the top 100 scalp clones were significantly decreased by tofacitinib. TCR sequences shared between patients were less clear than in mice, possibly partly because of HLA diversity in the patient population. Many expanded lesional clones persisted in scalp and blood during tofacitinib treatment, which may partly explain relapse after stopping treatment. Resident alphabeta T cells in normal human skin are also sequenced, complicating scalp TCR repertoire analysis, unlike mouse skin dominated by gammadelta T cells.

The library came from the immunoSEQ multiplex PCR assay. RNA was extracted from all samples and reverse transcribed into cDNA as template for TCR sequencing. SuperScript III was used to make first-strand cDNA, primed with a 2:1 mix of oligo-dT and random hexamers. A synthetic immune receptor repertoire was used to measure amplification bias, and any remaining bias was corrected computationally. The original pipeline was this. Raw reads were preprocessed to remove errors, and CDR3 was defined by IMGT conventions from the conserved cysteine to phenylalanine. Clonality was computed as 1 minus the Shannon entropy, with the entropy normalized by log2 of the number of productive unique TCRs. CD4 or CD8 identity of scalp clones was inferred by cross-referencing scalp TCRbeta sequences with sorted blood CD4 and CD8 repertoires. TCRdb obtained this table from immuneACCESS and retained in-frame rearrangements with V and J assigned. These tables miss some clones; where compared with another copy, unresolved V genes account for less than half of the shortfall, and the remainder is unexplained. The DNA gave D and trimming, while V, J and clone size come from that table. In all, the sample holds 150,000 to 200,000 clones, and about 60% of those were seen once. Together, the top ten hold 14% of the sample.

The receptor comes from a human donor with alopecia areata. The specimen comprised CD4+ T cells sorted from blood, sampled at week 24, from a patient treated with tofacitinib.

The DNA sequence reads TGTGCCAGCAGTGAACTTATCTCGGGACCCACAGATACGCAGTATTTT. Its amino acids are CASSELISGPTDTQYF. Recombination joined TRBV25-1 with TRBJ2-3; the D element could tentatively be TRBD1 or TRBD2, as 5 bases agree for each. The germline V gene supplies CDR1 MGHDK and CDR2 SYGVNS. From its cysteine to its phenylalanine, the CDR3 spans 16 amino acids. CDR3 DNA only is kept here, 48 bases in frame from base 1. Cut back by 2 bases and 2 bases, the V and J ends lie 14 bases apart.